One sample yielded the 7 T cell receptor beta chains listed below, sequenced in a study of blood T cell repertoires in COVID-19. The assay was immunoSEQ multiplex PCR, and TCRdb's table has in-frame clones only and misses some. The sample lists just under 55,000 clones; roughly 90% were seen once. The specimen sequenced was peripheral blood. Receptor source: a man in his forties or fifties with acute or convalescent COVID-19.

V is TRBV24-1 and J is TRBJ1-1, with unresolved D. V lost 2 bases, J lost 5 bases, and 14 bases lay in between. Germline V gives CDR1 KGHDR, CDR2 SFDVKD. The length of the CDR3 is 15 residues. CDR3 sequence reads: CATSDYAGLGTEAFF. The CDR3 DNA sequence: TGTGCCACCAGTGATTATGCGGGGTTAGGGACTGAAGCTTTCTTT.

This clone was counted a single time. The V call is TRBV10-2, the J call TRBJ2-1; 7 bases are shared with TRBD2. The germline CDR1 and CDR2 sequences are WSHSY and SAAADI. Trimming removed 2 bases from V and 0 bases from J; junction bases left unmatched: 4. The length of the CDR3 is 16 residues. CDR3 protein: CASSETLADSYNEQFF. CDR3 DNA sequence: TGCGCCAGCAGTGAGACCCTAGCGGACTCCTACAATGAGCAGTTCTTC.

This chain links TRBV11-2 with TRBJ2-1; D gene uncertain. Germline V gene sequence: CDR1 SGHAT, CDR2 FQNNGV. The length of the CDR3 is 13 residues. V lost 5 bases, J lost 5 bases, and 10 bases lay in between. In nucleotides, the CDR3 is TGTGCCAGCAGCGGCCGGAGCAACAATGAGCAGTTCTTC. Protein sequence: CASSGRSNNEQFF.

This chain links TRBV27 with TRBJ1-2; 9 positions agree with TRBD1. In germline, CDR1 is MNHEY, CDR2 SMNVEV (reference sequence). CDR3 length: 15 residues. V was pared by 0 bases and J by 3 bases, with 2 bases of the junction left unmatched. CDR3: CASSLSGQGYYGYTF. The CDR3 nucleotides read TGTGCCAGCAGTTTATCGGGACAGGGATACTATGGCTACACCTTC.

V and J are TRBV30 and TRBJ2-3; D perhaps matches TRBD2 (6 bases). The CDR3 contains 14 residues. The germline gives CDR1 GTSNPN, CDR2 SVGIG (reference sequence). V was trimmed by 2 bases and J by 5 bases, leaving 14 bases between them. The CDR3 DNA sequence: TGTGCCTGGAGTACCGGTCGGGACTTAGATACGCAGTATTTT. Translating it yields CAWSTGRDLDTQYF.

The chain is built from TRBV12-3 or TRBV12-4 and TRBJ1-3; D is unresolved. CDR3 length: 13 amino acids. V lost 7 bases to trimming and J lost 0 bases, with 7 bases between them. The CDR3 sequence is CASKHGSGNTIYF. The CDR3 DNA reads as TGTGCCAGCAAACATGGCTCTGGAAACACCATATATTTT.

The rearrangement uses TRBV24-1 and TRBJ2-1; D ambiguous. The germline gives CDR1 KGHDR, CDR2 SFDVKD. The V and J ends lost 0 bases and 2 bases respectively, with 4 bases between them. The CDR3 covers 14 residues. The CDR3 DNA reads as TGTGCCACCAGTGATTTGGGCACCTACAATGAGCAGTTCTTC. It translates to CATSDLGTYNEQFF.